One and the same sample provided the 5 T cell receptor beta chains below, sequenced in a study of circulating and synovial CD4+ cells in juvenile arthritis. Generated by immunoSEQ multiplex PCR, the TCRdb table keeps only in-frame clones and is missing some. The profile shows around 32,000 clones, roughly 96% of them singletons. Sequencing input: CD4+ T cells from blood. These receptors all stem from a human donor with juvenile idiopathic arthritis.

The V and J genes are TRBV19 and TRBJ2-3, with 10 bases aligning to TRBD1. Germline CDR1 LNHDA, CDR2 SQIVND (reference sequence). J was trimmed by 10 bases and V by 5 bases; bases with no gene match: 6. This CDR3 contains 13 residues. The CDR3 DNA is TGTGCCAGTAGTGCTCCCGGGACAGGGGCGCAGTATTTT. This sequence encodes CASSAPGTGAQYF.

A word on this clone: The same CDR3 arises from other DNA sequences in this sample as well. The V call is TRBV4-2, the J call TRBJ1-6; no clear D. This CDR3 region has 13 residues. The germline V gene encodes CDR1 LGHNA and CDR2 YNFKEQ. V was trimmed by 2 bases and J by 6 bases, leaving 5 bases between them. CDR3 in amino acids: CASSQSGNSPLHF. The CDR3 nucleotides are TGTGCCAGCAGCCAATCGGGTAATTCACCCCTCCACTTT.

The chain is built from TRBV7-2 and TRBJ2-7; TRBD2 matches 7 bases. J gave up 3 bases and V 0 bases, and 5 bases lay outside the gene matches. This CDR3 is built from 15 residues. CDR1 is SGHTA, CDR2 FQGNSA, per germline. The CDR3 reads CASSLAGGDFYEQYF. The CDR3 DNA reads TGTGCCAGCAGCTTAGCGGGGGGGGATTTCTACGAGCAGTACTTC.

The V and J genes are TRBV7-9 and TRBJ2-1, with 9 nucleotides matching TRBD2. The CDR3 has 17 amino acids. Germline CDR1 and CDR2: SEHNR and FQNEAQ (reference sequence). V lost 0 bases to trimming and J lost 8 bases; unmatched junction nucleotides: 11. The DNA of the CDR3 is TGTGCCAGCAGCTTAGCGGGTGGCGGGAGGGCCGGGGATGAGCAGTTCTTC. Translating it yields CASSLAGGGRAGDEQFF.

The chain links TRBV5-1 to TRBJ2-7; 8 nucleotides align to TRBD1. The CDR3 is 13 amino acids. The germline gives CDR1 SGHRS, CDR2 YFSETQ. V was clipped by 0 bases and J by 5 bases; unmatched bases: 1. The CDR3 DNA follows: TGCGCCAGCAGCTTGGCAGGGGGCGACGAGCAGTACTTC. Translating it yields CASSLAGGDEQYF.